This T cell receptor beta chain is from a study of T-cell reconstitution after alpha-beta-depleted transplantation in children. Study-wide points: At one year after transplant, newly produced T cells mostly accounted for T-cell counts and diversity. From surviving recipient T cells and thymic progenitors came the high day-60 TCRbeta diversity observed in some patients. About two months after transplant, alpha-beta T cells reportedly came from several hundred expanded graft clones.

The library targeted TCRbeta and was prepared with unique molecular identifiers. One entry per CDR3 protein, called by TCRdb with MiXCR from the PCR reads. This table holds roughly 790,000 distinct CDR3 sequences, roughly 15% found once. This clonotype has more than one count but fewer than ten. The antigen is not known. In germline, CDR1 is MGHDK, CDR2 SYGVNS. The CDR3 runs 14 residues. V gave up 1 base and J gave up 6 bases, with 11 bases separating them. The clonotype was recovered from a male patient younger than 18 who had a stem cell transplant for acute lymphoblastic leukemia, so the T cells may come from the graft donor. The chain links TRBV25-1 to TRBJ2-3, with a possible D match to TRBD2 (5 bases). The sample here was PBMCs, mostly from graft donor cells, taken 360 days after TCRalphabeta/CD19-depleted stem cell transplant. The CDR3 loop is CASSEFRGSDTQYF. CDR3 nucleotide sequence: TGTGCCAGCAGTGAATTTCGAGGGAGCGATACGCAGTATTTT.